This TCR beta chain stems from a study of blood T cell repertoires in COVID-19. On the study more broadly: Whether acute or convalescent, the COVID-19 samples came from the United States, Italy and Spain.

The CDR3 consists of 12 residues. The ends were cut back, 6 bases at V and 10 bases at J, with 15 bases in the middle. Germline V lookup: CDR1 MNHNS, CDR2 SASEGT. Data came from immunoSEQ multiplex PCR; TCRdb stores just in-frame clones and leaves some out. The repertoire holds 150,000 to 200,000 clones, with around four fifths as singletons. Sequenced sample: peripheral blood. The receptor was isolated from a man aged 70 or older with acute or convalescent COVID-19. The rearrangement uses TRBV6-1 and TRBJ1-1; the D gene is possibly TRBD1 (5 bases). The CDR3 sequence: CASSREGYGAFF. DNA for the CDR3: TGTGCCAGCAGCAGGGAAGGGTACGGAGCTTTCTTT.